Below, 3 T cell receptor beta chains from the same sample are listed, as sequenced in a study of cytomegalovirus exposure and HLA in healthy donors. Primers: 60 Vbeta forward and 13 Jbeta reverse. Profiled with immunoSEQ multiplex PCR; TCRdb holds only in-frame clones, not every one. The sample includes under 150,000 clones. Sequenced material: PBMCs. Receptors originate from a woman between 40 and 55 years old in good health and CMV-seronegative.

The chain couples TRBV2 to TRBJ1-5; weak D call: TRBD1 (6 bases). Germline assignment: CDR1 SNHLY and CDR2 FYNNEI. The CDR3 has 16 amino acids. V lost 2 bases and J lost 7, with 18 bases in between. For the CDR3, the DNA is TGTGCCAGCAGTGAATTCCCCCCAGGGGTAAAACAGCCCCAGCATTTT. It codes for CASSEFPPGVKQPQHF.

This chain uses TRBV7-2 with TRBJ1-2, with unresolved D. Per the germline V gene, CDR1 is SGHTA and CDR2 is FQGNSA. CDR3 size: 14 residues. Trimming removed 1 base from V and 0 bases from J, with 6 bases in between. In nucleotides, the CDR3 is TGTGCCAGCAGCTTAGTTACAGCTAACTATGGCTACACCTTC. Translated, it gives CASSLVTANYGYTF. Based on the CDR3 plus reference TRBV7-2 and TRBJ1-2, the full variable domain is GAGVSQSPSNKVTEKGKDVELRCDPISGHTALYWYRQSLGQGLEFLIYFQGNSAPDKSGLPSDRFSAERTGGSVSTLTIQRTQQEDSAVYLCASSLVTANYGYTFGSGTRLTVV.

The J gene is TRBJ2-2, the V gene TRBV5-1; D uncertain. Germline-derived CDR1 and CDR2 are SGHRS and YFSETQ. This CDR3 has 13 residues. V lost 3 bases and J lost 8, with 11 bases in between. The CDR3 nucleotides read TGCGCCAGCAGCTGGCCATCGGGTGGGGAGCTGTTTTTT. Its translation: CASSWPSGGELFF.